The clone carrying this T cell receptor (beta chain) was counted only a few times. Its antigen is still unknown. With V trimmed by 1 base and J by 5 bases, 3 bases remained unmatched. This CDR3 comprises 16 residues. Germline lookup yields CDR1 SGHAT and CDR2 FQNNGV. TCRdb redid the calling of the 5' RACE reads with MiXCR, one entry per CDR3 protein. The repertoire holds 500,000 to 550,000 distinct CDR3 sequences, with roughly 13% as singletons. The data stem from a study of CD8 T cells in ankylosing spondylitis. Notes on the study in general: Prior work had noted some motif variants in reactive arthritis blood and synovial fluid. There was a TCR beta motif, made of fewer than 10 highly homologous variants, that appeared characteristic of ankylosing spondylitis blood.

This chain connects TRBV11-2 to TRBJ2-1, with 12 bases identical to TRBD1. The receptor comes from a male donor with ankylosing spondylitis. The sample was blood, either unsorted or a sorted T cell fraction (not recorded which). CDR3 sequence (DNA): TGTGCCAGCAGCTTAGGGGGACAGGGGGCGAACAATGAGCAGTTCTTC. Its protein product is CASSLGGQGANNEQFF.